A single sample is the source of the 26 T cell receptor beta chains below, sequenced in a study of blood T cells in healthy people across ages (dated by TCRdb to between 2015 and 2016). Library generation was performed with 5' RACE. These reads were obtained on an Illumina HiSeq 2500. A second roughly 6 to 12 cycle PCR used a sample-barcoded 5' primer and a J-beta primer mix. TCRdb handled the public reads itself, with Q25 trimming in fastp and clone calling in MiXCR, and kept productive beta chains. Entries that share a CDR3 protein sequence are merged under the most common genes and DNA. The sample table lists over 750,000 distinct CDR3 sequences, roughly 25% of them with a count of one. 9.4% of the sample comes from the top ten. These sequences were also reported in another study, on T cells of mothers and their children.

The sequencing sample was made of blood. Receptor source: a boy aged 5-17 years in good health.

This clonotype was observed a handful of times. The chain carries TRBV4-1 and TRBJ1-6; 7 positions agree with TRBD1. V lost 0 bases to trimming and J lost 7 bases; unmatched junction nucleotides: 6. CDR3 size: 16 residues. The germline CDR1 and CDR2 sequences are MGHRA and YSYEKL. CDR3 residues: CASSQDKDRINSPLHF. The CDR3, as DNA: TGCGCCAGCAGCCAAGACAAGGACAGGATAAATTCACCCCTCCACTTT.

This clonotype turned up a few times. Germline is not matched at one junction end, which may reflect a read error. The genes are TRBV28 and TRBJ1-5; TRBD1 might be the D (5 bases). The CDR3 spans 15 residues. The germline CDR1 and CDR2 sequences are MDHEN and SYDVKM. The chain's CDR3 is CATSSMGQKHQPQHF. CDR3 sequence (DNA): TGCGCCACCTCAAGTATGGGGCAGAAACATCAGCCCCAGCATTTT.

CDR3 nucleotides: TGTGCCAGCAGTGAGGGACAGGGGACCTACGAGCAGTACTTC. Protein product: CASSEGQGTYEQYF. The V and J genes are TRBV6-1 and TRBJ2-5; the match to TRBD1 covers 10 bases. The DNA end is more similar to TRBJ2-7, so the J call may be wrong. Germline CDR1 is MNHNS and CDR2 is SASEGT. The CDR3 is 14 amino acids.

CDR3 sequence: CSSPPLVSTDTQYF. In DNA, the CDR3 is TGCAGTTCCCCACCCCTCGTCAGTACGGATACGCAGTATTTT. V usage is TRBV20-1 and J usage is TRBJ2-3; D gene uncertain. The CDR3 loop spans 14 amino acids. Trimming removed 8 bases from V and 6 bases from J, with 21 bases in between. Germline CDR1 DFQATT, CDR2 SNEGSKA (reference sequence).

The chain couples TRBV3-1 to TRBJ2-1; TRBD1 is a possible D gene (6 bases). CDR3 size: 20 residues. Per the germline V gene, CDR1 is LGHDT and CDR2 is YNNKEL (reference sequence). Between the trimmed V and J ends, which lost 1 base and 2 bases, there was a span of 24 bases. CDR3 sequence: CASSQVKLGAFSRAYNEQFF. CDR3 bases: TGTGCCAGCAGCCAAGTGAAATTGGGGGCCTTTTCCCGGGCCTACAATGAGCAGTTCTTC.

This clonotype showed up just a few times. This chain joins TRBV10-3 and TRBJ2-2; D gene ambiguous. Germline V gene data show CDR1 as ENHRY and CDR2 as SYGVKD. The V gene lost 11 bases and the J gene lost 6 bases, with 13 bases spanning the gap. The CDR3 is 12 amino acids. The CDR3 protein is CAVNGPSGELFF. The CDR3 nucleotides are TGTGCCGTCAACGGCCCTTCCGGGGAGCTGTTTTTT.

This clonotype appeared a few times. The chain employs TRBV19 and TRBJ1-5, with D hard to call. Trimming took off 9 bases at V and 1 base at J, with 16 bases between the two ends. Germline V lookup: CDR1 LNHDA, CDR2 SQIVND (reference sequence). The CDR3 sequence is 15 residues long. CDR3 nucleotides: TGTGCCAGCAACGAGGCAGCGGAAAGCAATCAGCCCCAGCATTTT. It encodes CASNEAAESNQPQHF.

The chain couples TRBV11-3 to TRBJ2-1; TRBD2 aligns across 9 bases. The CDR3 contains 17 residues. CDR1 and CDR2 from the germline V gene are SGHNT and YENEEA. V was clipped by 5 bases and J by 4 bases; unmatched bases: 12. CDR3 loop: CASSTLSGAGGYNEQFF. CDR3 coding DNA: TGTGCCAGCAGCACCCTTTCGGGAGCGGGGGGTTACAATGAGCAGTTCTTC.

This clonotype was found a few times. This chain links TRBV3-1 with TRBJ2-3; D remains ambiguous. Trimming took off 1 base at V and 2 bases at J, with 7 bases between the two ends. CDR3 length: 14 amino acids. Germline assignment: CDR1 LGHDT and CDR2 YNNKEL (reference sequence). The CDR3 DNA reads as TGTGCCAGCAGCCAAGGCTACGACACAGATACGCAGTATTTT. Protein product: CASSQGYDTDTQYF.

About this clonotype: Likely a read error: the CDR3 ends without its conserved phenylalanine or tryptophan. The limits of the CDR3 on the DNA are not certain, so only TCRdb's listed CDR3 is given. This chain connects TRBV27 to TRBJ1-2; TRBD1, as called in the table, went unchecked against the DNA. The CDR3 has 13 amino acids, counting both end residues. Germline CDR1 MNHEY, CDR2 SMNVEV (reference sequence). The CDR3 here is CASTQVGIPTSGI.

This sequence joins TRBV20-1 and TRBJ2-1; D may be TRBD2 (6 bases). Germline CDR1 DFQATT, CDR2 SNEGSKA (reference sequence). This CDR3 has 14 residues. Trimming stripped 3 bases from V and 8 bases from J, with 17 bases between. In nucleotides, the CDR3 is TGCAGTGCTAGGGACTACCGGTTTAACTATGAGCAGTTCTTC. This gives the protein CSARDYRFNYEQFF.

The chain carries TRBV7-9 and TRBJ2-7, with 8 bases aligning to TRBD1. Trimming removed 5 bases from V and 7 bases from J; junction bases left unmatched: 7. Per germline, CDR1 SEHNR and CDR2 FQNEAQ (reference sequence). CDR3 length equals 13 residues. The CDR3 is CASSSSGQAEQYF. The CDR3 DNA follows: TGTGCCAGCAGCAGTTCGGGACAGGCGGAGCAGTACTTC.

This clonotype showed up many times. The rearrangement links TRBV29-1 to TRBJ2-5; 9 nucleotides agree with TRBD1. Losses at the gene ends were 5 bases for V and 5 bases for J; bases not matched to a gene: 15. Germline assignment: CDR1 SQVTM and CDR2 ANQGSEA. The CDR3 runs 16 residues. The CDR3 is CSVSEPTTGGIETQYF. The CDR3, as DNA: TGCAGCGTTTCAGAACCCACAACAGGGGGCATTGAGACCCAGTACTTC.

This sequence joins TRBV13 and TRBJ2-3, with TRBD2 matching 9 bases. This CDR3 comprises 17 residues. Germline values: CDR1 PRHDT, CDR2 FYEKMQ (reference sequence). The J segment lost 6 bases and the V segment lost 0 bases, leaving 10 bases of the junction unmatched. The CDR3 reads CASSLGGREGLRDTQYF. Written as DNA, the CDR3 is TGTGCCAGCAGCTTAGGCGGGCGGGAGGGCCTGAGGGATACGCAGTATTTT.

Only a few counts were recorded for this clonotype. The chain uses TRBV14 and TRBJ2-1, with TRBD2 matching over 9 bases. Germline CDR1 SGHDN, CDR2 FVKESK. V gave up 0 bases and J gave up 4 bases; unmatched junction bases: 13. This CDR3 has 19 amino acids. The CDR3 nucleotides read TGTGCCAGCAGCCAAGATCCCCTCGGACGGACTAGCGCATACAATGAGCAGTTCTTC. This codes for CASSQDPLGRTSAYNEQFF. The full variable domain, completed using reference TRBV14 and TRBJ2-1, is EAGVTQFPSHSVIEKGQTVTLRCDPISGHDNLYWYRRVMGKEIKFLLHFVKESKQDESGMPNNRFLAERTGGTYSTLKVQPAELEDSGVYFCASSQDPLGRTSAYNEQFFGPGTRLTVL.

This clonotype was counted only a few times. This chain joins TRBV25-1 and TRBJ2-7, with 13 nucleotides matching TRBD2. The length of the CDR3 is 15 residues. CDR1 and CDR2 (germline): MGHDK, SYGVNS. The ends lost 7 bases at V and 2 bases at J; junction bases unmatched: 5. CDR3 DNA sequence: TGTGCCAGCACCCGAGGACTAGCGGGAGCCTACGAGCAGTACTTC. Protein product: CASTRGLAGAYEQYF.

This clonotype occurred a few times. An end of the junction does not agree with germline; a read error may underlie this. The CDR3 DNA is TGCGCCAGCAGCCATTACGACGGTCCCGGGGCCTTC. Protein: CASSHYDGPGAF. The V call is TRBV4-1, the J call TRBJ1-2, with D unresolved. Germline-derived CDR1 and CDR2 are MGHRA and YSYEKL. This CDR3 spans 12 amino acids.

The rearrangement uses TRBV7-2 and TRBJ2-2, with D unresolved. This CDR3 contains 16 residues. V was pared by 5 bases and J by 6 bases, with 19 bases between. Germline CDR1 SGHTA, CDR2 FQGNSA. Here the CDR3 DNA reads TGTGCCAGCAGCCCTAGGGCTGGGTCGTTCGCCGGGGAGCTGTTTTTT. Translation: CASSPRAGSFAGELFF.

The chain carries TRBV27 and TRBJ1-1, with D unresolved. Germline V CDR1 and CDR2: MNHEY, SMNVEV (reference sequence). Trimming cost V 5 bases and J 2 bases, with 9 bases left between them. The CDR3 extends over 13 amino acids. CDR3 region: CASSHTENTEAFF. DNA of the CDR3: TGTGCCAGCAGTCATACAGAAAACACTGAAGCTTTCTTT.

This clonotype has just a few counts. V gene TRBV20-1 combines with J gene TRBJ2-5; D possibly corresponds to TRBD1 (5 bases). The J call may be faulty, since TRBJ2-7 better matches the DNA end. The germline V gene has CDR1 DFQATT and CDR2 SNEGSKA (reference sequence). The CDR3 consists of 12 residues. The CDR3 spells CSARDNSYEQYF. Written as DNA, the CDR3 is TGCAGTGCTAGGGACAACTCCTACGAGCAGTACTTC.

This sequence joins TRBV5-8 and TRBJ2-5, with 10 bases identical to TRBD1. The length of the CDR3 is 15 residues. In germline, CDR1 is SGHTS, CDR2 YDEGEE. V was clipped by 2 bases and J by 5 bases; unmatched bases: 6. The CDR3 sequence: CASSFPGQGHETQYF. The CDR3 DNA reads TGTGCCAGCAGCTTCCCGGGACAGGGGCATGAGACCCAGTACTTC.

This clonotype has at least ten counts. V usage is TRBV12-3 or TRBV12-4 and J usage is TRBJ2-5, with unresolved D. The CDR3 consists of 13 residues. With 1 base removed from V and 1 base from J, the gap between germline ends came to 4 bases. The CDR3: CASSLGFQETQYF. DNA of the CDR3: TGTGCCAGCAGTTTAGGATTCCAAGAGACCCAGTACTTC.

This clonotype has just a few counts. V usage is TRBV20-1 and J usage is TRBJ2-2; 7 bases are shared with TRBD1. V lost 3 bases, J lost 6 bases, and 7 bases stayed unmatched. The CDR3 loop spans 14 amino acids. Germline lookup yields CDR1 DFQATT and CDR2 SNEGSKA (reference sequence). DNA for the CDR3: TGCAGTGCTAGCAGCGACAGGGACCCCGGGGAGCTGTTTTTT. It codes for CSASSDRDPGELFF.

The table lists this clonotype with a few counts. For the CDR3, the DNA is TGTGCCAGCAGCGTAAGGGTGTGGGCAGATACGCAGTATTTT. Translating gives CASSVRVWADTQYF. V is TRBV9 and J is TRBJ2-3; D is unresolved. The CDR3 covers 14 residues. V was cut by 1 base and J by 4 bases, with 10 bases left in between. Germline CDR1 reads SGDLS; CDR2 reads YYNGEE.

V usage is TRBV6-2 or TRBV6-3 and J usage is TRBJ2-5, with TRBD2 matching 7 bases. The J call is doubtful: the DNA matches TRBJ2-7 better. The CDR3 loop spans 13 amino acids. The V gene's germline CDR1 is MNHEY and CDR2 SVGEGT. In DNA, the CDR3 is TGTGCCAGCAGGCGGGACTACTCCTACGAGCAGTACTTC. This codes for CASRRDYSYEQYF.

In DNA form, the CDR3 reads TGTGCCAGCAGTGGAGCCTCGGAGGTCTACAATGAGCAGTTCTTC. Residues: CASSGASEVYNEQFF. The chain is built from TRBV25-1 and TRBJ2-1, with a tentative D call TRBD2 (5 bases). V lost 4 bases and J lost 3, with 13 bases in between. The germline V gene encodes CDR1 MGHDK and CDR2 SYGVNS. The CDR3 covers 15 residues. The full variable domain, completed using reference TRBV25-1 and TRBJ2-1, is EADIYQTPRYLVIGTGKKITLECSQTMGHDKMYWYQQDPGMELHLIHYSYGVNSTEKGDLSSESTVSRIRTEHFPLTLESARPSHTSQYLCASSGASEVYNEQFFGPGTRLTVL.